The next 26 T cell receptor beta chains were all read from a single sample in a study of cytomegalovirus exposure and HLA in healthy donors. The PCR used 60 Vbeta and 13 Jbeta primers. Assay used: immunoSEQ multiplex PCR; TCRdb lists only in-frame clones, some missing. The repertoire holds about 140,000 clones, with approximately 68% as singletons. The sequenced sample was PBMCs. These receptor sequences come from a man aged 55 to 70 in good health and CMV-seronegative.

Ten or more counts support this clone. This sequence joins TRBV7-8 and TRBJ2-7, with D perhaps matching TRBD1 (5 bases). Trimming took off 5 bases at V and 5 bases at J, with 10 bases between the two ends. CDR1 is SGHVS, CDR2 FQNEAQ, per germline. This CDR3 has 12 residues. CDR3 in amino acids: CASSLTGNEQYF. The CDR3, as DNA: TGTGCCAGCAGCCTAACAGGCAACGAGCAGTACTTC.

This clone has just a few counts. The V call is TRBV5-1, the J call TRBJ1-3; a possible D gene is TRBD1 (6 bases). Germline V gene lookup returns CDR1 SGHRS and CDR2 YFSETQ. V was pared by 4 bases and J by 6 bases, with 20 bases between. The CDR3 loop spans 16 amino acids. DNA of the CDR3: TGCGCCAGCAGCAGGAACTCGGGACAACGGCCAAACACCATATATTTT. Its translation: CASSRNSGQRPNTIYF.

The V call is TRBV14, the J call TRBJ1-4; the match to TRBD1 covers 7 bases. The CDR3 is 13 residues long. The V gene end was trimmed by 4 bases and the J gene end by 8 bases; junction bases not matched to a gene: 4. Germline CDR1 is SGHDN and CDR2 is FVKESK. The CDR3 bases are TGTGCCAGCAGCCCAGGGGGGAACGAAAAACTGTTTTTT. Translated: CASSPGGNEKLFF.

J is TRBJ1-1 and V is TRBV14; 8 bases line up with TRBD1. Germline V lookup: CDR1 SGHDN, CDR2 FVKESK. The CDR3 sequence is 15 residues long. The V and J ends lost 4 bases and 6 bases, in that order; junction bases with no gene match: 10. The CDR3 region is CASSPHRGGFAEAFF. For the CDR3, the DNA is TGTGCCAGCAGCCCCCACAGGGGGGGGTTCGCTGAAGCTTTCTTT.

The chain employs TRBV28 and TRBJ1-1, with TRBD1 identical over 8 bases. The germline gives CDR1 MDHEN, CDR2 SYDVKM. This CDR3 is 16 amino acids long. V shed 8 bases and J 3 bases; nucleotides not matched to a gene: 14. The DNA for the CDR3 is TGTGCCAGCCAGGGACAGGAGGGCGAAGTAGACACTGAAGCTTTCTTT. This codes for CASQGQEGEVDTEAFF.

CDR3 loop: CASSLTGIAEAFF. In DNA, the CDR3 is TGTGCCAGCAGTTTAACAGGGATCGCTGAAGCTTTCTTT. The chain recombines TRBV28 with TRBJ1-1; TRBD1 might be the D (6 bases). Between the trimmed V and J ends, which lost 2 bases and 6 bases, there was a span of 10 bases. The CDR3 covers 13 residues. The germline CDR1 and CDR2 sequences are MDHEN and SYDVKM.

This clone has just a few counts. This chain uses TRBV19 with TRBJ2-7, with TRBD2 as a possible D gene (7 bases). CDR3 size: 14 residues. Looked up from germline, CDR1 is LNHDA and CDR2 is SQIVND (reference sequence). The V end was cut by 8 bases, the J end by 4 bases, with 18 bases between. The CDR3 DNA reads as TGTGCCAGTTCCAGGGGCCCGGGGGGATACGAGCAGTACTTC. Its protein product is CASSRGPGGYEQYF.

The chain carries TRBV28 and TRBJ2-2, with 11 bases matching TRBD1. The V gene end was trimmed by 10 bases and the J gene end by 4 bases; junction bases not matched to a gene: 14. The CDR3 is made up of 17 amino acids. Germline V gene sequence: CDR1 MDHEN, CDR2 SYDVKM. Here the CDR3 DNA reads TGTGCCACCGATGGACAGGGGGCGGTAAGGGGCACCGGGGAGCTGTTTTTT. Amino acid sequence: CATDGQGAVRGTGELFF.

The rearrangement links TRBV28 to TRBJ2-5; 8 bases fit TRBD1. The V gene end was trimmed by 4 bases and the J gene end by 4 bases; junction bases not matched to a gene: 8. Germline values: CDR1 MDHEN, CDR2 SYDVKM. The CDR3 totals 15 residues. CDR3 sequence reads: CASSSATGGAETQYF. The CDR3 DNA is TGTGCCAGCAGTTCGGCAACAGGGGGTGCAGAGACCCAGTACTTC.

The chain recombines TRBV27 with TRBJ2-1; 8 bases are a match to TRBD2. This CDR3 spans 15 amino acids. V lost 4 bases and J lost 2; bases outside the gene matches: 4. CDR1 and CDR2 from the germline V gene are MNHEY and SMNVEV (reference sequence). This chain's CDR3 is CASSSREGAYNEQFF. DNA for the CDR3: TGTGCCAGCAGTTCTCGGGAGGGGGCCTACAATGAGCAGTTCTTC.

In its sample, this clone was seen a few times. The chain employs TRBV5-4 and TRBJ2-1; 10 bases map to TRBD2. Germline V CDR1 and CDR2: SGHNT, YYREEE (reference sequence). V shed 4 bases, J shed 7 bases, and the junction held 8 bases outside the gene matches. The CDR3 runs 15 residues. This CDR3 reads CASSGLAGAFNEQFF. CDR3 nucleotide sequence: TGTGCCAGCAGCGGGCTAGCGGGAGCTTTTAATGAGCAGTTCTTC.

The CDR3 DNA sequence: TGTGCCAGTAGTCCCCGGGCGGGGGGAATGGGCAATCAGCCCCAGCATTTT. Protein product: CASSPRAGGMGNQPQHF. The J gene is TRBJ1-5, the V gene TRBV19; possibly TRBD1 for D (5 bases). V shed 5 bases and J shed 2 bases, with 19 bases lying between them. The CDR3 is 17 residues long. Germline CDR1 is LNHDA and CDR2 is SQIVND (reference sequence). Combining the CDR3 with reference TRBV19 and TRBJ1-5 gives the whole variable domain DGGITQSPKYLFRKEGQNVTLSCEQNLNHDAMYWYRQDPGQGLRLIYYSQIVNDFQKGDIAEGYSVSREKKESFPLTVTSAQKNPTAFYLCASSPRAGGMGNQPQHFGDGTRLSIL.

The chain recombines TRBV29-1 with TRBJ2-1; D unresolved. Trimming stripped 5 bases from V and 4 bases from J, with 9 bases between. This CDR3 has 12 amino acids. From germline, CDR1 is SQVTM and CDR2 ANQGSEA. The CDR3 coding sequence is TGCAGCGTTCGTCTCGTATACAATGAGCAGTTCTTC. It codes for CSVRLVYNEQFF.

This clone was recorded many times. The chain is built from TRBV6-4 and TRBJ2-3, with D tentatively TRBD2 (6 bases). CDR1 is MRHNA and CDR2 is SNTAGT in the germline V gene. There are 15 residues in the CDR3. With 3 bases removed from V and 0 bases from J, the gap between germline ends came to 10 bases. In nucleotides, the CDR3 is TGTGCCAGCAGTGAAGTAGGAGGGAGCACAGATACGCAGTATTTT. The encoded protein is CASSEVGGSTDTQYF.

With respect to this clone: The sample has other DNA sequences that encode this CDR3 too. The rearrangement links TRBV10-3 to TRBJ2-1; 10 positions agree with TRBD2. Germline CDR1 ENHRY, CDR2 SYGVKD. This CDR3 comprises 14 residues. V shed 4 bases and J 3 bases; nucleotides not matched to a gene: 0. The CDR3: CAISGTSGYNEQFF. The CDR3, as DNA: TGTGCCATCAGTGGGACTAGCGGCTACAATGAGCAGTTCTTC.

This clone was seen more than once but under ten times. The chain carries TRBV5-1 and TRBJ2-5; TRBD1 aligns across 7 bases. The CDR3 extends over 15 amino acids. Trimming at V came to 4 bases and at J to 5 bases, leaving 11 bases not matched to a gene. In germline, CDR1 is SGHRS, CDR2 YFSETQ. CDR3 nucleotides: TGCGCCAGCAGCGCCGTCCAGGGGGACGGGGAGACCCAGTACTTC. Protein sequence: CASSAVQGDGETQYF.

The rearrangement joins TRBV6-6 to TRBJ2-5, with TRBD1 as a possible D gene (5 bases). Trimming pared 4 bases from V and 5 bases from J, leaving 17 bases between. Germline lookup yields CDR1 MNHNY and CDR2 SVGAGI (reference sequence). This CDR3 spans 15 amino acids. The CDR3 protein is CASSFQTHPGETQYF. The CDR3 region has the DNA TGTGCCAGCAGTTTCCAGACTCACCCAGGGGAGACCCAGTACTTC.

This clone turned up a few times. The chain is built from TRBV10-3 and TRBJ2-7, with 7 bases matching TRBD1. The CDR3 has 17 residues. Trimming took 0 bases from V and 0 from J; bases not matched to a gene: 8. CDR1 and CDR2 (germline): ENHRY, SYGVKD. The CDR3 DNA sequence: TGTGCCATCAGTGAGTCCTTGACAGGGACACGCTCCTACGAGCAGTACTTC. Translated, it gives CAISESLTGTRSYEQYF.

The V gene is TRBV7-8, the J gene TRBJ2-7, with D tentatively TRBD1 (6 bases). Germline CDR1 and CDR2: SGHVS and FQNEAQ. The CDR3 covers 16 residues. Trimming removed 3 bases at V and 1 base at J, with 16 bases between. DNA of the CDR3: TGTGCCAGCAGCTTGACGGGACATCTGGGGTCCTACGAGCAGTACTTC. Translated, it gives CASSLTGHLGSYEQYF.

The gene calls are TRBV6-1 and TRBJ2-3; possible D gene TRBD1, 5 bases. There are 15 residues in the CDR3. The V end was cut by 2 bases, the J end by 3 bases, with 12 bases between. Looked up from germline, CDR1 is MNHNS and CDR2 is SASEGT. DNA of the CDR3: TGTGCCAGCAGTGAACCAGGGATAGGAACAGATACGCAGTATTTT. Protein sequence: CASSEPGIGTDTQYF.

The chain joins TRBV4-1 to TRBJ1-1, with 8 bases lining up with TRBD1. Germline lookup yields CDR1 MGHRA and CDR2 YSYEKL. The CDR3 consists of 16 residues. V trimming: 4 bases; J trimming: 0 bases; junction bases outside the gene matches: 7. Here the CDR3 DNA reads TGCGCCAGCAGCCCCTGGACAGGGACCCTGAACACTGAAGCTTTCTTT. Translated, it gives CASSPWTGTLNTEAFF.

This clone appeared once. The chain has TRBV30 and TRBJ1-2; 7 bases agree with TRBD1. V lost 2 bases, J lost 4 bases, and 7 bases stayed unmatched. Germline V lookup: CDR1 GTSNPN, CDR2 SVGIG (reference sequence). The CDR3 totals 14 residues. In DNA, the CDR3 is TGTGCCTGGAGTAGCAGGGGGGAGGCCTATGGCTACACCTTC. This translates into CAWSSRGEAYGYTF.

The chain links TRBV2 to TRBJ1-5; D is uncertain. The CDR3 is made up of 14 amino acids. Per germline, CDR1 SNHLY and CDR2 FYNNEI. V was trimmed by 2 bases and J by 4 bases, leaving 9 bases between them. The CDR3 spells CASSELTENQPQHF. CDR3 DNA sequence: TGTGCCAGCAGTGAACTAACAGAAAATCAGCCCCAGCATTTT.

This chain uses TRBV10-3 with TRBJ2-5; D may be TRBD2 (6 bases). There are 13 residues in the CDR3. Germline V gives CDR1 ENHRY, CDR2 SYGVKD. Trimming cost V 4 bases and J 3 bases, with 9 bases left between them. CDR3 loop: CAISVSGEETQYF. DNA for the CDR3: TGTGCCATCAGTGTGTCGGGAGAAGAGACCCAGTACTTC.

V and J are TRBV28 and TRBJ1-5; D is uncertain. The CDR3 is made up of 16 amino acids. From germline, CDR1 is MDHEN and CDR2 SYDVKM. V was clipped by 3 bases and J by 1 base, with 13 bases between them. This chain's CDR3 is CASSFRSRRSNQPQHF. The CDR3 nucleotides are TGTGCCAGCAGTTTTCGGTCAAGGAGAAGCAATCAGCCCCAGCATTTT. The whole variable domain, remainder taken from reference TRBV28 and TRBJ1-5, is DVKVTQSSRYLVKRTGEKVFLECVQDMDHENMFWYRQDPGLGLRLIYFSYDVKMKEKGDIPEGYSVSREKKERFSLILESASTNQTSMYLCASSFRSRRSNQPQHFGDGTRLSIL.

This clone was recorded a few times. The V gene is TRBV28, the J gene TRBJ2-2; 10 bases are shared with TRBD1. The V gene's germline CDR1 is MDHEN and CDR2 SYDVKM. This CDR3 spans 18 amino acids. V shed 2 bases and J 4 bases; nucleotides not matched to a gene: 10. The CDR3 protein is CASSLDRDRGLSTGELFF. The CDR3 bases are TGTGCCAGCAGTTTAGACCGGGACAGGGGTTTGTCCACCGGGGAGCTGTTTTTT.